The 14 T cell receptor beta chains in this list originate from one sample, sequenced in a study of blood T cell repertoires in COVID-19. This table comes from immunoSEQ multiplex PCR, and its TCRdb copy is limited to in-frame clones, with some not included. The sample contains roughly 400,000 clones, roughly 84% of which appear only once. Material for sequencing was PBMCs or T cells enriched from blood (not recorded which). The receptor source for this set is a woman aged 18 to 35 who had been exposed to COVID-19.

The V and J genes are TRBV12-3 or TRBV12-4 and TRBJ2-4, with a possible D match to TRBD2 (5 bases). Trimming cost V 6 bases and J 7 bases, with 13 bases left between them. The CDR3 runs 13 residues. CDR3 sequence: CASSPGLRNIQYF. CDR3 nucleotide sequence: TGTGCCAGCAGCCCAGGACTGAGGAACATTCAGTACTTC.

The rearrangement links TRBV5-1 to TRBJ2-1; D is undetermined. Germline CDR1 reads SGHRS; CDR2 reads YFSETQ. The length of the CDR3 is 13 residues. V was clipped by 6 bases and J by 0 bases, with 7 bases between them. CDR3 sequence reads: CASNPGSYNEQFF. In nucleotides, the CDR3 is TGCGCCAGCAATCCCGGCTCCTACAATGAGCAGTTCTTC.

V gene TRBV12-3 or TRBV12-4 combines with J gene TRBJ2-2; possibly TRBD2 for D (5 bases). The CDR3 consists of 13 residues. V was clipped by 1 base and J by 7 bases, with 7 bases between them. For the CDR3, the DNA is TGTGCCAGCAGTTTAGGGGCGGGCGGGGAGCTGTTTTTT. Translated, it gives CASSLGAGGELFF.

This clone was counted a few times. The rearrangement joins TRBV19 to TRBJ1-1, with D possibly matching TRBD1 (6 bases). Germline V lookup: CDR1 LNHDA, CDR2 SQIVND (reference sequence). The CDR3 runs 12 residues. V was pared by 9 bases and J by 1 base, with 9 bases between. CDR3: CASGQQNTEAFF. The CDR3 nucleotides are TGTGCCAGCGGACAGCAGAACACTGAAGCTTTCTTT.

The chain links TRBV3-1 (or the pseudogene TRBV3-2) to TRBJ2-1; 7 nucleotides line up with TRBD1. This CDR3 comprises 13 residues. After removal of 2 bases from V and 9 bases from J, the junction contained 4 bases not matched to a gene. The V gene's germline CDR1 is LGHDT and CDR2 YNNKEL (reference sequence). The CDR3 reads CASSQNRGGEQFF. The CDR3 nucleotides read TGTGCCAGCAGCCAAAACAGGGGTGGTGAGCAGTTCTTC.

CDR3 sequence (DNA): TGCGCCAGCAGCCAAGCCCGGACAGGGGGAGTGGGAGGCTACACCTTC. It specifies CASSQARTGGVGGYTF. The chain is built from TRBV4-3 and TRBJ1-2; 10 bases agree with TRBD1. Per the germline V gene, CDR1 is LGHNA and CDR2 is YSLEER. Unmatched junction bases numbered 10, after V lost 1 base and J lost 8 bases. The length of the CDR3 is 16 residues.

V usage is TRBV9 and J usage is TRBJ2-2; D perhaps matches TRBD2 (5 bases). The CDR3 contains 17 residues. The V and J ends lost 4 bases and 1 base respectively, with 17 bases between them. Germline CDR1 SGDLS, CDR2 YYNGEE. The CDR3 sequence: CASSTPTFGENTGELFF. CDR3 coding DNA: TGTGCCAGCAGCACCCCCACGTTCGGGGAGAACACCGGGGAGCTGTTTTTT.

The chain couples TRBV4-1 to TRBJ1-4; TRBD1 matches 8 bases. V lost 1 base and J lost 4; bases outside the gene matches: 2. CDR3 size: 15 residues. CDR1 and CDR2 (germline): MGHRA, YSYEKL. The CDR3 DNA is TGCGCCAGCAGCCAAGTTGGACAGGGTAATGAAAAACTGTTTTTT. This codes for CASSQVGQGNEKLFF.

The chain joins TRBV27 to TRBJ2-4, with 12 bases aligning to TRBD2. Germline loops: CDR1 MNHEY, CDR2 SMNVEV (reference sequence). V shed 6 bases and J 4 bases; nucleotides not matched to a gene: 10. This CDR3 has 17 residues. The CDR3 nucleotides read TGTGCCAGCAGCCAAGGGTCTAGCGGGGGGGAAAAAAACATTCAGTACTTC. Its protein is CASSQGSSGGEKNIQYF.

The V call is TRBV10-3, the J call TRBJ2-7, with 8 bases lining up with TRBD1. The CDR3 totals 14 residues. Losses at the gene ends were 4 bases for V and 3 bases for J; bases not matched to a gene: 5. Germline V CDR1 and CDR2: ENHRY, SYGVKD. In DNA form, the CDR3 reads TGTGCCATCAGTGGGGACAGGCAAATCTACGAGCAGTACTTC. Translating it yields CAISGDRQIYEQYF.

This clone occurred once. The CDR3 sequence: CASSPRGSYNEQFF. The CDR3 DNA is TGTGCCAGCAGCCCCAGGGGATCCTACAATGAGCAGTTCTTC. The chain is built from TRBV7-9 and TRBJ2-1, with a possible D match to TRBD1 (6 bases). Trimming left V 5 bases short and J 1 base short, with 9 bases between. The CDR3 is made up of 14 amino acids. The germline CDR1 and CDR2 sequences are SEHNR and FQNEAQ (reference sequence).

Here the CDR3 reads CASRPGGDLHF. CDR3 bases: TGTGCCAGCAGACCGGGGGGGGACCTCCACTTT. The chain carries TRBV6-5 and TRBJ1-6; possibly TRBD1 for D (5 bases). The CDR3 spans 11 residues. Deletions cut 6 bases from V and 15 bases from J, with 12 bases between. Germline V gene lookup returns CDR1 MNHEY and CDR2 SVGAGI.

In its sample, this clone was seen many times. The CDR3 loop is CASSLKVAGARGNEQYF. The CDR3 region has the DNA TGTGCCAGCAGTCTGAAGGTGGCGGGGGCCCGCGGGAACGAGCAGTACTTC. The rearrangement links TRBV2 to TRBJ2-7, with D possibly being TRBD2 (7 bases). This CDR3 is built from 17 residues. The germline CDR1 and CDR2 sequences are SNHLY and FYNNEI. V lost 5 bases, J lost 5 bases, and 25 bases lay in between.

This chain links TRBV10-3 with TRBJ2-1; 8 bases agree with TRBD2. This CDR3 region has 15 residues. After removal of 2 bases from V and 2 bases from J, the junction contained 2 bases not matched to a gene. CDR1 ENHRY and CDR2 SYGVKD come from the germline V gene. CDR3 in amino acids: CAISEGGGTYNEQFF. The DNA for the CDR3 is TGTGCCATCAGTGAGGGCGGGGGGACCTACAATGAGCAGTTCTTC.